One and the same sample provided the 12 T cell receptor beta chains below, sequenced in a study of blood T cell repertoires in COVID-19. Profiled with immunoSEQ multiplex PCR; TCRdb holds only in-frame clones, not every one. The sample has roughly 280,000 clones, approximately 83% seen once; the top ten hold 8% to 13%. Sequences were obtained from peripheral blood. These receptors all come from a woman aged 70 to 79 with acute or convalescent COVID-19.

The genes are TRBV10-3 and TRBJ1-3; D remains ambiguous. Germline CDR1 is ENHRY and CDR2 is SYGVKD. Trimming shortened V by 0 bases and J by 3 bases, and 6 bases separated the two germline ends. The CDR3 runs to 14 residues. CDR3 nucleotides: TGTGCCATCAGTGAGTCGGAGAGTGGAAACACCATATATTTT. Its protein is CAISESESGNTIYF.

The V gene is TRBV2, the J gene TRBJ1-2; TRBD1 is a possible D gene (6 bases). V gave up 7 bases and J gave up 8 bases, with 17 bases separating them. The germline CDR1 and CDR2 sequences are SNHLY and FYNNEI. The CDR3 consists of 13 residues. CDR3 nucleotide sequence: TGTGCCAGCATAATAGGCAGGGGCGAGGGCTACACCTTC. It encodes CASIIGRGEGYTF. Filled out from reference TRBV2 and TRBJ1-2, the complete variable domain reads EPEVTQTPSHQVTQMGQEVILRCVPISNHLYFYWYRQILGQKVEFLVSFYNNEISEKSEIFDDQFSVERPDGSNFTLKIRSTKLEDSAMYFCASIIGRGEGYTFGSGTRLTVV.

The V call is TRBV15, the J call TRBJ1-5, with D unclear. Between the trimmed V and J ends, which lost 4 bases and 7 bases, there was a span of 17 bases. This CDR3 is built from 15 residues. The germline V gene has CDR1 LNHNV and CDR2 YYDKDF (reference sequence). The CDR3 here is CATSIGLGGYQPQHF. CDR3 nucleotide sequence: TGTGCCACCAGCATCGGACTTGGAGGATACCAGCCCCAGCATTTT.

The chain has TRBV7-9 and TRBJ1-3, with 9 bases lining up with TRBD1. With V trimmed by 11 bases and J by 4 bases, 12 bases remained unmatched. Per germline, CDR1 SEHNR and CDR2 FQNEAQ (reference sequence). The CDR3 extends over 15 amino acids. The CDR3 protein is CAGRDRDAAGNTIYF. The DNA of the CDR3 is TGTGCCGGCCGGGACAGGGATGCGGCGGGAAACACCATATATTTT. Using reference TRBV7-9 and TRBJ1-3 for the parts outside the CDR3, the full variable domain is DTGVSQNPRHKITKRGQNVTFRCDPISEHNRLYWYRQTLGQGPEFLTYFQNEAQLEKSRLLSDRFSAERPKGSFSTLEIQRTEQGDSAMYLCAGRDRDAAGNTIYFGEGSWLTVV.

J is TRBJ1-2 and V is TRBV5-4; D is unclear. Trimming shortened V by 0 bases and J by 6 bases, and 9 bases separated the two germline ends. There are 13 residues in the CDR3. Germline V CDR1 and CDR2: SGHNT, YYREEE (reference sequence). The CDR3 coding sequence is TGTGCCAGCAGCTTGGGGGCGTCGAATGGCTACACCTTC. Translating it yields CASSLGASNGYTF.

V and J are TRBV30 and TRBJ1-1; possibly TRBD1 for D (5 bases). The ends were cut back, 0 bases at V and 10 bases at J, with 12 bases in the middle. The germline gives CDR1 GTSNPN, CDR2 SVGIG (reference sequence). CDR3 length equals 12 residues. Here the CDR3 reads CAWSVVGGGAFF. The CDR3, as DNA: TGTGCCTGGAGTGTAGTCGGGGGAGGAGCTTTCTTT.

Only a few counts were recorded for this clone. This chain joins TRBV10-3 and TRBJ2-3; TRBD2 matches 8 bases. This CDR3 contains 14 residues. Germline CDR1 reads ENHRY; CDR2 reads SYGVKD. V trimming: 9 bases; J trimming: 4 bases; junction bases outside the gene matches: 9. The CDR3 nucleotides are TGTGCCATGGGCGGGGCGGGGGGATCAGATACGCAGTATTTT. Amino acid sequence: CAMGGAGGSDTQYF.

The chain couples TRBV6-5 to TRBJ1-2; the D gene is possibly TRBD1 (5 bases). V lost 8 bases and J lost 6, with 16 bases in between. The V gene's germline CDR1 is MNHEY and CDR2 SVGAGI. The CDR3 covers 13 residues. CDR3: CASSTGSMNGYTF. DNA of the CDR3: TGTGCCAGCTCTACAGGCTCTATGAATGGCTACACCTTC.

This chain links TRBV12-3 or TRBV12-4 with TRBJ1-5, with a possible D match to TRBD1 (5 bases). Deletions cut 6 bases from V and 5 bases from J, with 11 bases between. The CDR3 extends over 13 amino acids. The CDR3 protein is CASSLTGHQPQHF. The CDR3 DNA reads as TGTGCCAGCAGCCTTACAGGACATCAGCCCCAGCATTTT.

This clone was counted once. The DNA for the CDR3 is TGTGCCACGATCCAGGGCGGTGGCTATGGCTACACCTTC. Amino acids: CATIQGGGYGYTF. This sequence joins TRBV2 and TRBJ1-2, with D tentatively TRBD1 (5 bases). The V gene lost 10 bases and the J gene lost 4 bases, with 16 bases spanning the gap. Germline values: CDR1 SNHLY, CDR2 FYNNEI. The CDR3 totals 13 residues.

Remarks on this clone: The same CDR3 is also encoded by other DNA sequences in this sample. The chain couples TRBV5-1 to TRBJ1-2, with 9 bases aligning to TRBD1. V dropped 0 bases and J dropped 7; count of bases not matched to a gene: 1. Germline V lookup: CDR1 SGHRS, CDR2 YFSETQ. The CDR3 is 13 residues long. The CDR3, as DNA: TGCGCCAGCAGCTTGGGACAGGGGGGTGGCTACACCTTC. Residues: CASSLGQGGGYTF.

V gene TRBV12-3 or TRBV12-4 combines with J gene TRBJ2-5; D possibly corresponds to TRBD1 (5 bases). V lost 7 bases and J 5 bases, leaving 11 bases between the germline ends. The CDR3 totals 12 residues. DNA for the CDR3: TGTGCCAGCACCTCAGGGTTGGAGACCCAGTACTTC. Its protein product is CASTSGLETQYF.